This T cell receptor (beta chain) was retrieved from a study of blood T cells in healthy people across ages. Findings and caveats of the study: The CMV status of each donor remained undetermined, and this could have confounded shifts in expanded clonotypes. Getting older went along with TCR beta diversity per million T cells dropping roughly linearly.

Combining a sample-barcoded 5' primer with a J-beta primer mix, a second PCR ran for roughly 6 to 12 cycles. Via MiXCR, TCRdb re-called the 5' RACE reads, giving one row per CDR3 protein. The sample records over a million distinct CDR3 sequences, 25% being singletons. Turning to this clonotype: Its antigen is not identified.

The data were also submitted as part of a second study, on T cells of mothers and their children.

Sequencing input: blood. The TCR sequence derives from a girl aged 2 to 9 in good health.

The DNA for the CDR3 is TGTGCCAGCAGCTGGGGAGGTGGGGACCGCGAGACCCAGTACTTC. Translation gives CASSWGGGDRETQYF. The chain links TRBV5-5 to TRBJ2-5, with D perhaps matching TRBD2 (6 bases). Germline assignment: CDR1 SGHKS and CDR2 YYEKEE (reference sequence). The V and J ends lost 3 bases and 5 bases respectively, with 17 bases between them. The CDR3 totals 15 residues. Together with reference TRBV5-5 and TRBJ2-5, the CDR3 gives the full variable domain: DAGVTQSPTHLIKTRGQQVTLRCSPISGHKSVSWYQQVLGQGPQFIFQYYEKEERGRGNFPDRFSARQFPNYSSELNVNALLLGDSALYLCASSWGGGDRETQYFGPGTRLLVL.